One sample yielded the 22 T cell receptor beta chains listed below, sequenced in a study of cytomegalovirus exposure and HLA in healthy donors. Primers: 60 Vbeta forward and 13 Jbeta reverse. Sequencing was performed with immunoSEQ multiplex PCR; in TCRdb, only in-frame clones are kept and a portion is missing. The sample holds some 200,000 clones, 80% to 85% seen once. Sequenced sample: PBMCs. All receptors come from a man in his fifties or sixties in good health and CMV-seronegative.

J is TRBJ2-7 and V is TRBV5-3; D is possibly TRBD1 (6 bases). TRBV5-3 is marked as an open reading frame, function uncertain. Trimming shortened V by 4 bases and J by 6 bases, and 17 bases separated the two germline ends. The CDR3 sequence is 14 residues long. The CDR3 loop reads CARSTASGAPEQYF. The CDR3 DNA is TGTGCCAGAAGCACGGCCTCAGGGGCACCCGAGCAGTACTTC.

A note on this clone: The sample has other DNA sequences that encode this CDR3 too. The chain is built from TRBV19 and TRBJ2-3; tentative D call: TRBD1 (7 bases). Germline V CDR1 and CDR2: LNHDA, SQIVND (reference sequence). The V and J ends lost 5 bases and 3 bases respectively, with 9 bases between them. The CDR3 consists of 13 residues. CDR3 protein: CASSPGGTDTQYF. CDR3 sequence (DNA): TGTGCCAGTAGTCCAGGGGGGACAGATACGCAGTATTTT.

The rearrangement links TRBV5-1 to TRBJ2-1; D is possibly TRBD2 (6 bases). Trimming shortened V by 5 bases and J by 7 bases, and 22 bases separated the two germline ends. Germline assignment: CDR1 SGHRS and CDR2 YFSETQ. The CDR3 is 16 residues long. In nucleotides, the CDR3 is TGCGCCAGCAGGGACCCCCTAGCGATAATGAGGAATGAGCAGTTCTTC. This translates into CASRDPLAIMRNEQFF.

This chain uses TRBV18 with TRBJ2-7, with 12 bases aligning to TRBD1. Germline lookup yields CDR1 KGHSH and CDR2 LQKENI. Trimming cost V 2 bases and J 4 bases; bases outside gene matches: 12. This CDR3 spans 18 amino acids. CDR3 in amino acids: CASSPAPGQGALWYEQYF. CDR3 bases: TGTGCCAGCTCACCAGCTCCGGGACAGGGGGCACTCTGGTACGAGCAGTACTTC.

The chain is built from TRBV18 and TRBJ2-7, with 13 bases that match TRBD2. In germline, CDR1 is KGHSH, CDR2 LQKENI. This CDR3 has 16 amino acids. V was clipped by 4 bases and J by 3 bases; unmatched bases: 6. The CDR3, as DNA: TGTGCCAGCTCACTCCAGGGACTAGCGGGGTTCTACGAGCAGTACTTC. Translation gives CASSLQGLAGFYEQYF.

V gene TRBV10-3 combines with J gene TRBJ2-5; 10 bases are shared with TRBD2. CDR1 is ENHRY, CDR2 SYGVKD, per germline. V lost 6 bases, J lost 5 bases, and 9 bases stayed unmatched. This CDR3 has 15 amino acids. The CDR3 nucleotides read TGTGCCATCAGCGAACCGGGACTAGCGACGGAGACCCAGTACTTC. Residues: CAISEPGLATETQYF.

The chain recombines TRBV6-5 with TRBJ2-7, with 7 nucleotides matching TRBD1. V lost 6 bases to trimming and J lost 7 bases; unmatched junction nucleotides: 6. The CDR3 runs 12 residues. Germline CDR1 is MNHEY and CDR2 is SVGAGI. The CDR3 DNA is TGTGCCAGCAGCTACAGGGGTCGGGAGCAGTACTTC. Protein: CASSYRGREQYF.

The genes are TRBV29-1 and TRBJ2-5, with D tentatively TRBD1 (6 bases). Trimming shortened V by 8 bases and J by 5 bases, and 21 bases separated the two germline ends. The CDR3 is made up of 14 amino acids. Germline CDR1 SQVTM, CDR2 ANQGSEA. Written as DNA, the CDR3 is TGCAGCATCGCTTGGACAGATTTTGGGGAGACCCAGTACTTC. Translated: CSIAWTDFGETQYF.

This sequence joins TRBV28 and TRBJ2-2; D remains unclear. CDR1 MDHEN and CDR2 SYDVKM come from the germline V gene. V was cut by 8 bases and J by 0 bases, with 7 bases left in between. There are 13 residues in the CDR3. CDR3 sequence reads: CASGPANTGELFF. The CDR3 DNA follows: TGTGCCAGCGGCCCCGCGAACACCGGGGAGCTGTTTTTT.

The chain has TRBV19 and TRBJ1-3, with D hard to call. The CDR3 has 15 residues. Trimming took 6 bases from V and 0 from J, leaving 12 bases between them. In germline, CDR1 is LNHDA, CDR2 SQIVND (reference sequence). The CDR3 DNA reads TGTGCCAGTAGCCCCTTGGCAAGCTCTGGAAACACCATATATTTT. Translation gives CASSPLASSGNTIYF. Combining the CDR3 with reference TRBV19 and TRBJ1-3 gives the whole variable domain DGGITQSPKYLFRKEGQNVTLSCEQNLNHDAMYWYRQDPGQGLRLIYYSQIVNDFQKGDIAEGYSVSREKKESFPLTVTSAQKNPTAFYLCASSPLASSGNTIYFGEGSWLTVV.

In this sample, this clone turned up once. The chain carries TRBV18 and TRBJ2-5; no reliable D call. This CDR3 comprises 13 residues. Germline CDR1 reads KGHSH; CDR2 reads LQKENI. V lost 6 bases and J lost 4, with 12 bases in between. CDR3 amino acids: CASSHGEAETQYF. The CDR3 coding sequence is TGTGCCAGCTCCCACGGAGAGGCAGAGACCCAGTACTTC.

This chain's CDR3 is CAISESGMSKNIQYF. CDR3 coding DNA: TGTGCCATCAGTGAGTCCGGGATGTCCAAAAACATTCAGTACTTC. The chain joins TRBV10-3 to TRBJ2-4; TRBD2 is a possible D gene (5 bases). Looked up from germline, CDR1 is ENHRY and CDR2 is SYGVKD. Trimming left V 0 bases short and J 2 bases short, with 8 bases between. The CDR3 totals 15 residues.

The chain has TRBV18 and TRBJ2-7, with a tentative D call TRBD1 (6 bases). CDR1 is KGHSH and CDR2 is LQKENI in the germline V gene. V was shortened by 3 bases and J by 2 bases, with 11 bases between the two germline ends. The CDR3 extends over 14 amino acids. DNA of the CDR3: TGTGCCAGCTCACCGGACAGCGTTACCTACGAGCAGTACTTC. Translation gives CASSPDSVTYEQYF.

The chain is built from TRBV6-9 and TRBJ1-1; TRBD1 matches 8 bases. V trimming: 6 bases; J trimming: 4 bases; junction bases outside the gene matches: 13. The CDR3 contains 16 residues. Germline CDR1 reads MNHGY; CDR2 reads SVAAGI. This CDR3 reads CASSPRTGMRGTEAFF. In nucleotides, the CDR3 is TGTGCCAGCAGCCCCAGGACAGGGATGAGAGGCACTGAAGCTTTCTTT.

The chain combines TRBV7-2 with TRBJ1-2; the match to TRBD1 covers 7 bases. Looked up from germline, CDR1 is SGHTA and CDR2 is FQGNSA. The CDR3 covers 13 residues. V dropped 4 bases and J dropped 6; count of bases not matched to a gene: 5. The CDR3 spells CASSSGQANGYTF. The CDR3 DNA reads TGTGCCAGCAGCTCCGGACAGGCGAATGGCTACACCTTC.

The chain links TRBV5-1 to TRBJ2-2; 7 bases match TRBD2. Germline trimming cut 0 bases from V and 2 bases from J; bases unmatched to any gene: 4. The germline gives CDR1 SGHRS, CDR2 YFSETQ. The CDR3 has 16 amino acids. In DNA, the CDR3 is TGCGCCAGCAGCTTGGGCCTAGCGGCAAACACCGGGGAGCTGTTTTTT. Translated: CASSLGLAANTGELFF.

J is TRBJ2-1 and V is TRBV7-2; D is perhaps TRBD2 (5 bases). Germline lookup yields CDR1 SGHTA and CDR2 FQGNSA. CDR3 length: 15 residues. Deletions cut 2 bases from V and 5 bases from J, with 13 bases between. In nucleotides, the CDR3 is TGTGCCAGCAGCTTAAACGGACTCATCAACAATGAGCAGTTCTTC. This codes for CASSLNGLINNEQFF.

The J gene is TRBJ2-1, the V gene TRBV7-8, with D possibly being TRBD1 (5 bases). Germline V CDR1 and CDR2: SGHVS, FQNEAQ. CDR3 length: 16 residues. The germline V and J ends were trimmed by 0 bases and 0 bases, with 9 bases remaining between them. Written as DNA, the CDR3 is TGTGCCAGCAGCTTAGCGGGGCGAAGCTCCTACAATGAGCAGTTCTTC. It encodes CASSLAGRSSYNEQFF.

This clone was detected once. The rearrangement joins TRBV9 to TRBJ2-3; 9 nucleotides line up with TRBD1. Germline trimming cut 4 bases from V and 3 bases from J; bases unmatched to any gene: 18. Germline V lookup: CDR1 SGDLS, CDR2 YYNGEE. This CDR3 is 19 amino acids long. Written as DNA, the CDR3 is TGTGCCAGCAGCCACCCGCGGACAGGGGTCTACGGTGGAACAGATACGCAGTATTTT. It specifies CASSHPRTGVYGGTDTQYF.

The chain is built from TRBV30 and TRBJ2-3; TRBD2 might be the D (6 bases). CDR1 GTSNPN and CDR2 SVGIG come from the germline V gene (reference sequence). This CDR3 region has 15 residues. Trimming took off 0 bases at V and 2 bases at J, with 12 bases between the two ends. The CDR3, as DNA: TGTGCCTGGAGTGTACATGCGGGGTACACAGATACGCAGTATTTT. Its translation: CAWSVHAGYTDTQYF. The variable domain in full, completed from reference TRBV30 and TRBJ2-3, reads SQTIHQWPATLVQPVGSPLSLECTVEGTSNPNLYWYRQAAGRGLQLLFYSVGIGQISSEVPQNLSASRPQDRQFILSSKKLLLSDSGFYLCAWSVHAGYTDTQYFGPGTRLTVL.

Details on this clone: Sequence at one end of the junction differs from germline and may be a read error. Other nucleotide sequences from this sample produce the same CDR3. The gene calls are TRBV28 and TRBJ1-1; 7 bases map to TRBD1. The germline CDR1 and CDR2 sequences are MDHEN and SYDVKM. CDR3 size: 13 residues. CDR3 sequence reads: CASMIGGRSEAFF. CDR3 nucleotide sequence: TGTGCCAGCATGATAGGGGGCCGGTCTGAAGCCTTCTTT.

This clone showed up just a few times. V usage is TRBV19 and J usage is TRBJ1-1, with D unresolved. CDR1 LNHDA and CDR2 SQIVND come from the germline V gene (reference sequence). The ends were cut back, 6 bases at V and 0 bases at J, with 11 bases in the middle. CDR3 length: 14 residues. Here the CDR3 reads CASSPLLMNTEAFF. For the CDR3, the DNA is TGTGCCAGTAGCCCCCTCCTAATGAACACTGAAGCTTTCTTT.